This TCR beta chain was recorded in a study of breast tumors, draining lymph nodes, adjacent tissues. Overall study findings and caveats: Compared with basal-like, luminal-like tumors shared significantly more repertoire with nontumor tissue. Tumor repertoires ranked between lymph nodes and nontumor tissue in diversity, with V and J gene preferences. The data were judged consistent with most tumor T cells coming from lymph node and expanding in tumor.

TCRdb re-called the multiplex PCR reads through MiXCR, storing one row per CDR3 protein. The table shows some 53,000 distinct CDR3 sequences, with over 40% occurring only once. With regard to this clonotype: The target antigen is unknown. Being one base from a much bigger clone, this may be a read error. This CDR3 is missing its conserved last phenylalanine or tryptophan, likely due to a read error.

V was pared by 6 bases and J by 4 bases, with 4 bases of the junction left unmatched. The V gene's germline CDR1 is MNHEY and CDR2 SVGEGT. The CDR3 is 13 residues long. The sequence was obtained from a female donor with breast cancer. Some clones in this sample may be carry-over from other donors' samples. The chain combines TRBV6-2 or TRBV6-3 with TRBJ2-5, with TRBD1 matching over 8 bases. Sequenced material: breast tumor tissue. CDR3 DNA: TGTGCCAGCAGCAGACAGGGGACAGAGACCCAGTACATC. Protein product: CASSRQGTETQYI.